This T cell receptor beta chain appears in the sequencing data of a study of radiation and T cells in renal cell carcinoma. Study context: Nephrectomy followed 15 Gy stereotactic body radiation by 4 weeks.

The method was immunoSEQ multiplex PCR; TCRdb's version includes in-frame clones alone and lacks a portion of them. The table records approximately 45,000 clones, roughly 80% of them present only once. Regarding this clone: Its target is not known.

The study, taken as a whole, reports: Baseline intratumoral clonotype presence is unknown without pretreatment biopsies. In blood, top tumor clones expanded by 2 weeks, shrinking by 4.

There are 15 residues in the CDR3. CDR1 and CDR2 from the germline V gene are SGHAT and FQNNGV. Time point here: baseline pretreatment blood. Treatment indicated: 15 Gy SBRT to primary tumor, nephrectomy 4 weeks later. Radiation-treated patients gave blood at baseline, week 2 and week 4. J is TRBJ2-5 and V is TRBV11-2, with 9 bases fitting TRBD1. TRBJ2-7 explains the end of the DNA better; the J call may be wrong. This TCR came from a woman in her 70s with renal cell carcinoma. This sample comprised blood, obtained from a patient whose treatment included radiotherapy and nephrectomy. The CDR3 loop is CASSLNRGLIYEQYF. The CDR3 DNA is TGTGCCAGCAGCTTAAACAGGGGGCTCATCTACGAGCAGTACTTC.